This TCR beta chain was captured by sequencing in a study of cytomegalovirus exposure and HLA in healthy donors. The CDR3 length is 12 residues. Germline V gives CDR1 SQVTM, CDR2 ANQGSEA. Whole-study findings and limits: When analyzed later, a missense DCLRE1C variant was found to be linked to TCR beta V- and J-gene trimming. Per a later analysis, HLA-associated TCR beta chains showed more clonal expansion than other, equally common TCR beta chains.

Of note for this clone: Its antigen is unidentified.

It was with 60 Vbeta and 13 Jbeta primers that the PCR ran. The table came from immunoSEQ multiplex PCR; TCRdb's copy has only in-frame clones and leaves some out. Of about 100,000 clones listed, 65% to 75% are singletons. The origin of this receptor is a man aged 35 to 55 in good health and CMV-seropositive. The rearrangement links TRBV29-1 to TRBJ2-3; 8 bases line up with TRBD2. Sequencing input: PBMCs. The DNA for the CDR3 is TGCAGTGGCGCGGGGGGCGGGCGTACGCAGTATTTT. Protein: CSGAGGGRTQYF.